The source of this TCR beta chain is a study of T cell responses to AZD1222 COVID-19 vaccine. Whole-study findings and limits: Spike-specific TCR breadth rose after two AZD1222 doses, and depth rose as well.

Some second doses came at about 4 weeks and others at about 12 weeks; these were pooled. The table came from immunoSEQ multiplex PCR; TCRdb's copy has only in-frame clones and leaves some out. The repertoire holds around 110,000 clones, around nine tenths seen once, with about 6.8% in the top ten. Points on this clone: Antigen: not known.

Germline trimming cut 0 bases from V and 4 bases from J; bases unmatched to any gene: 5. Germline assignment: CDR1 MNHEY and CDR2 SVGAGI. The CDR3 length is 16 residues. The receptor was isolated from an adult who received the AZD1222 COVID-19 vaccine. This sequence joins TRBV6-5 and TRBJ2-3, with 9 bases matching TRBD2. Sequences were derived from peripheral blood, sampled 28 days after the second AZD1222 dose. CDR3 residues: CASSYSAGGHSDTQYF. The CDR3 DNA follows: TGTGCCAGCAGTTACTCGGCGGGGGGGCACTCAGATACGCAGTATTTT.